The 16 T cell receptor beta chains reported below all come from one sample, sequenced in a study of shared clonotypes between healthy human individuals (dated by TCRdb to 2018 to 2020). Preparation of the library involved the immunoSEQ multiplex PCR assay. This immuneACCESS table, as held by TCRdb, lists in-frame sequences with V and J called but not all clones. Of the missing ones, under half trace to an unresolved V gene in checked studies; the others have no known cause. The sample table lists approximately 2.4 million clones, approximately 94% of them with a count of one. The ten largest clones take up over 0.1% of the sample. Sequencing was done on a sample of naive CD4+ T cells sorted from blood. This sample's cell subset or site label indicates: CD45RA+ positively selected. The receptors originated from a man aged 18 to 29 in good health.

The V gene is TRBV19, the J gene TRBJ1-2; possibly TRBD1 for D (5 bases). The germline gives CDR1 LNHDA, CDR2 SQIVND (reference sequence). Deletions cut 4 bases from V and 8 bases from J, with 20 bases between. The CDR3 length is 15 residues. CDR3 DNA: TGTGCCAGTAGTAAACACTCCTGGGGGGAATACGGCTACACCTTC. It encodes CASSKHSWGEYGYTF. Drawing the rest from reference TRBV19 and TRBJ1-2, the complete variable domain is DGGITQSPKYLFRKEGQNVTLSCEQNLNHDAMYWYRQDPGQGLRLIYYSQIVNDFQKGDIAEGYSVSREKKESFPLTVTSAQKNPTAFYLCASSKHSWGEYGYTFGSGTRLTVV.

The CDR3 protein is CASSVKGTNYGYTF. The CDR3 DNA reads TGTGCCAGCAGTGTCAAGGGGACAAACTATGGCTACACCTTC. The V call is TRBV2, the J call TRBJ1-2; possible D gene TRBD1, 6 bases. The CDR3 loop spans 14 amino acids. V was shortened by 4 bases and J by 2 bases, with 11 bases between the two germline ends. CDR1 SNHLY and CDR2 FYNNEI come from the germline V gene.

The chain links TRBV4-1 to TRBJ2-1, with D possibly being TRBD1 or TRBD2 (5 bases each). Germline values: CDR1 MGHRA, CDR2 YSYEKL. Deletions cut 0 bases from V and 0 bases from J, with 15 bases between. This CDR3 region has 18 residues. CDR3 nucleotides: TGCGCCAGCAGCCAAGAAAGGGTGGGGACCAGCTCCTACAATGAGCAGTTCTTC. Translation gives CASSQERVGTSSYNEQFF.

The V call is TRBV2, the J call TRBJ2-1, with 10 bases lining up with TRBD1. Trimming took 8 bases from V and 0 from J; bases not matched to a gene: 13. The germline gives CDR1 SNHLY, CDR2 FYNNEI. This CDR3 comprises 18 residues. The CDR3 is CASQSGTGAPRSYNEQFF. The CDR3 nucleotides are TGTGCCAGCCAGTCCGGGACAGGGGCGCCGCGCTCCTACAATGAGCAGTTCTTC.

J is TRBJ2-5 and V is TRBV5-1; tentative D call: TRBD1 (6 bases). Trimming left V 3 bases short and J 5 bases short, with 20 bases between. Looked up from germline, CDR1 is SGHRS and CDR2 is YFSETQ. This CDR3 is built from 16 residues. CDR3 sequence (DNA): TGCGCCAGCAGCTCGACAGGAAGGAAAGTAGCGGAGACCCAGTACTTC. The encoded protein is CASSSTGRKVAETQYF.

The sample holds a few counts of this clone. The rearrangement joins TRBV9 to TRBJ1-6; D may be TRBD1 (6 bases). The CDR3 sequence is 14 residues long. In germline, CDR1 is SGDLS, CDR2 YYNGEE. Trimming shortened V by 3 bases and J by 7 bases, and 11 bases separated the two germline ends. CDR3 sequence: CASSERTANSPLHF. The CDR3 coding sequence is TGTGCCAGCAGCGAACGGACAGCAAATTCACCCCTCCACTTT. The complete variable domain, with remaining parts taken from reference TRBV9 and TRBJ1-6, reads DSGVTQTPKHLITATGQRVTLRCSPRSGDLSVYWYQQSLDQGLQFLIQYYNGEERAKGNILERFSAQQFPDLHSELNLSSLELGDSALYFCASSERTANSPLHFGNGTRLTVT.

To note about this clone: Other DNA sequences within the sample encode an identical CDR3. The J gene is TRBJ1-1, the V gene TRBV6-5; D is perhaps TRBD1 (5 bases). CDR1 and CDR2 from the germline V gene are MNHEY and SVGAGI. Trimming took 4 bases from V and 1 from J, leaving 13 bases between them. There are 15 residues in the CDR3. As DNA, the CDR3 is TGTGCCAGCAGTTCAGGGACCGGGAGGAACACTGAAGCTTTCTTT. It specifies CASSSGTGRNTEAFF.

The chain recombines TRBV30 with TRBJ1-3; a weak D match, TRBD1 (5 bases). The germline V gene encodes CDR1 GTSNPN and CDR2 SVGIG (reference sequence). The V end was cut by 2 bases, the J end by 0 bases, with 8 bases between. The CDR3 loop spans 14 amino acids. The CDR3 is CAWSPGISGNTIYF. For the CDR3, the DNA is TGTGCCTGGAGTCCAGGGATCTCTGGAAACACCATATATTTT.

The chain recombines TRBV6-5 with TRBJ2-3; a weak D match, TRBD2 (6 bases). The V and J ends lost 5 bases and 0 bases respectively, with 12 bases between them. The CDR3 totals 15 residues. Germline values: CDR1 MNHEY, CDR2 SVGAGI. The CDR3 region is CASSPGLVSTDTQYF. In DNA form, the CDR3 reads TGTGCCAGCAGTCCGGGACTTGTAAGCACAGATACGCAGTATTTT.

Turning to this clone: The sample contains more than one DNA sequence encoding this CDR3. This rearrangement joins TRBV4-3 to TRBJ2-1, with 7 positions matching TRBD2. CDR1 and CDR2 from the germline V gene are LGHNA and YSLEER. The CDR3 is made up of 17 amino acids. The V segment lost 1 base and the J segment 6 bases; nucleotides outside the gene matches: 12. CDR3 DNA sequence: TGCGCCAGCAGCCAAGTGGGTACGAGCGGGATCGGCAATGAGCAGTTCTTC. It codes for CASSQVGTSGIGNEQFF.

The J gene is TRBJ2-6, the V gene TRBV2, with 11 bases matching TRBD2. Losses at the gene ends were 5 bases for V and 4 bases for J; bases not matched to a gene: 7. The CDR3 spans 17 residues. The germline V gene has CDR1 SNHLY and CDR2 FYNNEI. The CDR3 sequence: CASSTTSGVEGANVLTF. CDR3 nucleotides: TGTGCCAGCAGTACGACTAGCGGGGTTGAAGGGGCCAACGTCCTGACTTTC.

J is TRBJ2-1 and V is TRBV6-1, with 10 bases fitting TRBD2. The V segment lost 2 bases and the J segment 9 bases; nucleotides outside the gene matches: 7. The CDR3 is 15 residues long. From germline, CDR1 is MNHNS and CDR2 SASEGT. The CDR3 reads CASSEPAGGPGEQFF. DNA for the CDR3: TGTGCCAGCAGTGAACCAGCGGGAGGGCCAGGTGAGCAGTTCTTC.

This chain links TRBV10-3 with TRBJ2-1, with 10 bases identical to TRBD2. Germline V CDR1 and CDR2: ENHRY, SYGVKD. The V gene end was trimmed by 0 bases and the J gene end by 5 bases; junction bases not matched to a gene: 4. The CDR3 length is 16 residues. The CDR3 nucleotides read TGTGCCATCAGTGAGTCGTGGCTAGCGGGGGACAATGAGCAGTTCTTC. This gives the protein CAISESWLAGDNEQFF.

In this sample, this clone turned up once. Distinct nucleotide sequences in the sample also encode this CDR3. The chain carries TRBV30 and TRBJ1-1; 8 bases agree with TRBD1. Germline assignment: CDR1 GTSNPN and CDR2 SVGIG (reference sequence). This CDR3 region has 12 residues. The ends lost 5 bases at V and 2 bases at J; junction bases unmatched: 1. The CDR3 nucleotides read TGTGCCTGGGACAGGGGTAACACTGAAGCTTTCTTT. It yields the protein CAWDRGNTEAFF.

The CDR3 DNA is TGCGCCAGCAGCCAAGTCCCCGCCGGGGAGCTGTTTTTT. Its protein product is CASSQVPAGELFF. The rearrangement uses TRBV4-1 and TRBJ2-2; unclear D gene. The CDR3 has 13 amino acids. The V end was cut by 1 base, the J end by 6 bases, with 6 bases between. Germline V lookup: CDR1 MGHRA, CDR2 YSYEKL.

This sequence joins TRBV7-3 and TRBJ2-4; 14 bases agree with TRBD2. V lost 2 bases and J lost 15; bases outside the gene matches: 9. This CDR3 region has 15 residues. Looked up from germline, CDR1 is SGHTA and CDR2 is FQGTGA. The CDR3 bases are TGTGCCAGCAGCTTAGGAGGACTAGCGGGGGGCCAAATGTACTTC. This codes for CASSLGGLAGGQMYF.